The T cell receptor (beta chain) described here comes from a study of cytomegalovirus exposure and HLA in healthy donors. The PCR used 60 Vbeta and 13 Jbeta primers. Clones were read by immunoSEQ multiplex PCR, and TCRdb kept only the in-frame ones, dropping some. Here the sample spans about 100,000 clones, roughly 78% being singletons. The germline CDR1 and CDR2 sequences are MGHDK and SYGVNS. Trimming took 7 bases from V and 8 from J, leaving 15 bases between them. The CDR3 sequence is 13 residues long. This clone was recorded a few times. The rearrangement links TRBV25-1 to TRBJ2-1; D is perhaps TRBD1 (8 bases). Sample: PBMCs. This TCR was sampled from a woman aged 60-75 years in good health and CMV-seronegative. The chain's CDR3 is CASTRTGRDEQFF. The CDR3 coding sequence is TGTGCCAGCACCAGGACAGGGAGGGATGAGCAGTTCTTC.